These T cell receptor beta chains were read from a single sample in a study of cytomegalovirus exposure and HLA in healthy donors. Profiling relied on immunoSEQ multiplex PCR, and the TCRdb table lists in-frame clones only, not all of them. The table lists 250,000 or so clones, around 90% of them singletons. Sequenced input: PBMCs. These TCRs come from a girl aged 2 to 9 in good health and CMV-seronegative. Both conserved end residues are part of each CDR3.

v_gene	CDR3aa
TRBV6-1	CASNRGPLADGYTF
TRBV5-8	CASSLALRVISNQPQHF
TRBV18	CASSLLTSGGQETQYF
TRBV29-1	CSVADLDTQYF
TRBV7-3	CASSSRSGGAYNEQFF
TRBV9	CASSNPRAGTSYEQYF
TRBV28	CASSFLGGTYGYTF
TRBV7-8	CASSLALTATNEKLFF
TRBV5-1	CASSFFSAVSGSSDEQYF
TRBV30	CASGTPSSYNEQFF
TRBV4-2	CASSQETGVSDTQYF
TRBV20-1	CSARYGETQYF
TRBV11-2	CASSSTGAYTGELFF
TRBV27	CASTKGALTFF
TRBV10-1	CASGQGIYEQYF
TRBV10-1	CASSESTYNEQFF
TRBV9	CASGLGYTF
TRBV27	CASSFREAAEAFF
TRBV11-2	CASSSQTGNYEQYF
TRBV21-1	CASSKGGGNEQYF
TRBV15	CATSRGPNISGSGNTGELFF
TRBV5-6	CASSETGPYGYTF
TRBV28	CASRGGSEKLFF
TRBV5-1	CASSLASGGAHNEQFF
TRBV19	CASRARTSGTEEQFF
TRBV30	CAWSPPGQGVGAFF
TRBV5-4	CASSQTGDGWDEQFF
TRBV11-2	CASSLESTNYGYTF
TRBV5-6	CASSQDAGWNTEAFF
TRBV7-6	CASSGRDGPFEQFF
TRBV5-1	CASSLGLAGGVSEQYF
TRBV27	CASSLVGAHEQYF
TRBV6-5	CASTLQGVSGNTIYF
TRBV5-1	CASSPGLNPGGSYEQYF
TRBV19	CASSIEPSRHGYTF
TRBV7-2	CASNRQGASYEQYF
TRBV5-1	CASSLTGNEQFF
TRBV6-5	CASRHPGSPGTEAFF
TRBV4-1	CASSQVGQGWPQHF
TRBV4-1	CASSQEGGGAGNQPQHF
TRBV27	CASSPSGQGIYEQYF
TRBV4-2	CASSTGGPNEQFF
TRBV9	CASSVVDSPWEQYF
TRBV2	CASSEWHSGNTIYF
TRBV10-3	CAIRPGLAGGYEQYF
TRBV30	CAWSFRGREKLFF
TRBV7-9	CATSGGHSYEQYF
TRBV7-9	CASSLGDSPLHF
TRBV7-9	CASSLAVSGNTDTQYF
TRBV11-2	CASSQTSSYEQYF
TRBV4-1	CASSQDWRDRGTYEQYF